These T cell receptor beta chains were read from a single sample in a study of breast tumors, draining lymph nodes, adjacent tissues. TCRdb processed the multiplex PCR reads anew with MiXCR; each CDR3 protein has one entry. The sample includes approximately 90,000 distinct CDR3 sequences, over 25% of them seen just once. Sequencing was performed on axillary lymph node tissue. The origin of the receptors is a female donor with breast cancer. Some clones in this sample may be carry-over from other donors' samples. Both conserved end residues are part of each CDR3. A D gene is named only where the DNA matches it firmly. Clone size is given for some rows only: seen once, a few or many times, or a class if the clone is expanded.

CDR3nt: TGTGCCAGCAGTTTCCGGGACAGTGTGAATTCCCCCCTCCACTTT
CDR3aa: CASSFRDSVNSPLHF
v_gene: TRBV12-3/TRBV12-4
d_gene: TRBD1
abundance: few
j_gene: TRBJ1-6

CDR3nt: TGCAGTGCTAGAACCCCACCAACTAGCGGGAGGGGAGATACGCAGTATTTT
CDR3aa: CSARTPPTSGRGDTQYF
v_gene: TRBV20-1
d_gene: TRBD2
abundance: many
j_gene: TRBJ2-3

CDR3nt: TGTGCCAGCAGTTTCGTGGGTAGCGGGAATGAGCAGTTCTTC
CDR3aa: CASSFVGSGNEQFF
v_gene: TRBV12-3/TRBV12-4
d_gene: TRBD2
abundance: many
j_gene: TRBJ2-1

CDR3nt: TGTGCCACCAGCAGAGATGAGGGAACCGGGGAGCTGTTTTTT
CDR3aa: CATSRDEGTGELFF
v_gene: TRBV15
d_gene: -
abundance: many
j_gene: TRBJ2-2

CDR3nt: TGCAGCGTTGCAGGGACAGGGAGAGAGACCCAGTACTTC
CDR3aa: CSVAGTGRETQYF
v_gene: TRBV29-1
d_gene: TRBD1
abundance: many
j_gene: TRBJ2-5

CDR3nt: TGTGCCAGCAGTTACTCTCTTCGGGAGCCCTACAATGAGCAGTTCTTC
CDR3aa: CASSYSLREPYNEQFF
v_gene: TRBV6-5
d_gene: -
abundance: many
j_gene: TRBJ2-1

CDR3nt: TGTGCCACCTGTACCGGGACAGACGGCACTGAAGCTTTCTTT
CDR3aa: CATCTGTDGTEAFF
v_gene: TRBV10-3
d_gene: TRBD1
abundance: many
j_gene: TRBJ1-1

CDR3nt: TGTGCCAGTAGTACCGGGGGGTATGGCTACACCTTC
CDR3aa: CASSTGGYGYTF
v_gene: TRBV19
d_gene: -
abundance: many
j_gene: TRBJ1-2

CDR3nt: TGTGCCTGGAGTGGCCGACTAGCGGGAAAGTTAGATACGCAGTATTTT
CDR3aa: CAWSGRLAGKLDTQYF
v_gene: TRBV30
d_gene: TRBD2
abundance: few
j_gene: TRBJ2-3

CDR3nt: TGTGCCAGCAGCTTAGGACAGGGGGCGACCTATGGCTACACCTTC
CDR3aa: CASSLGQGATYGYTF
v_gene: TRBV7-9
d_gene: TRBD1
abundance: -
j_gene: TRBJ1-2

CDR3nt: TGCAGTGCTCCTTTGGGGCAGCTGAGCGATCAGCCCCAGCATTTT
CDR3aa: CSAPLGQLSDQPQHF
v_gene: TRBV20-1
d_gene: -
abundance: many
j_gene: TRBJ1-5

CDR3nt: TGTGCCAGCAGCCCTAGAGGGGATAGGCCCCAGCATTTT
CDR3aa: CASSPRGDRPQHF
v_gene: TRBV6-6
d_gene: -
abundance: many
j_gene: TRBJ1-5

CDR3nt: TGTGCCAGCAGTGGGTGGGGGAATAGCAATCAGCCCCAGCATTTT
CDR3aa: CASSGWGNSNQPQHF
v_gene: TRBV25-1
d_gene: -
abundance: -
j_gene: TRBJ1-5

CDR3nt: TGTGCCAGCAGTGAAAGTAGAGACCTTGTCTACGGGCAGTACTTC
CDR3aa: CASSESRDLVYGQYF
v_gene: TRBV2
d_gene: -
abundance: -
j_gene: TRBJ2-7

CDR3nt: TGTGCCAGCAGTGAGCGGGTAGCCACCATATATTTT
CDR3aa: CASSERVATIYF
v_gene: TRBV2
d_gene: -
abundance: -
j_gene: TRBJ1-3

CDR3nt: TGCAGTGCTAGCGACGCAGATACGCAGTATTTT
CDR3aa: CSASDADTQYF
v_gene: TRBV20-1
d_gene: -
abundance: -
j_gene: TRBJ2-3

CDR3nt: TGTGCCAGCTCACCGTCGCCGGGCAGGGGGTACGAGCAGTACTTC
CDR3aa: CASSPSPGRGYEQYF
v_gene: TRBV18
d_gene: TRBD1
abundance: many
j_gene: TRBJ2-7

CDR3nt: TGTGCCAGCGAAGGAATGAGCACTAACTATGGCTACACCTTC
CDR3aa: CASEGMSTNYGYTF
v_gene: TRBV2
d_gene: -
abundance: -
j_gene: TRBJ1-2

CDR3nt: TGTGCCAGTAGTCTCTACGGGGGCAGAACCTACGAGCAGTACTTC
CDR3aa: CASSLYGGRTYEQYF
v_gene: TRBV19
d_gene: -
abundance: many
j_gene: TRBJ2-7

CDR3nt: TGCGCCAGCAGCGATCTCCCGGGACAGGGCGCGACAGATACGCAGTATTTT
CDR3aa: CASSDLPGQGATDTQYF
v_gene: TRBV5-1
d_gene: TRBD1
abundance: -
j_gene: TRBJ2-3

CDR3nt: TGCGCCAGCAGCCAAGATATGGGAGGCTCGGCGGGAAGGACTGAAGCTTTCTTT
CDR3aa: CASSQDMGGSAGRTEAFF
v_gene: TRBV4-3
d_gene: -
abundance: few
j_gene: TRBJ1-1

CDR3nt: -
CDR3aa: CASSFYICSARGDQETQYF
v_gene: TRBV7-3
d_gene: -
abundance: -
j_gene: TRBJ2-5